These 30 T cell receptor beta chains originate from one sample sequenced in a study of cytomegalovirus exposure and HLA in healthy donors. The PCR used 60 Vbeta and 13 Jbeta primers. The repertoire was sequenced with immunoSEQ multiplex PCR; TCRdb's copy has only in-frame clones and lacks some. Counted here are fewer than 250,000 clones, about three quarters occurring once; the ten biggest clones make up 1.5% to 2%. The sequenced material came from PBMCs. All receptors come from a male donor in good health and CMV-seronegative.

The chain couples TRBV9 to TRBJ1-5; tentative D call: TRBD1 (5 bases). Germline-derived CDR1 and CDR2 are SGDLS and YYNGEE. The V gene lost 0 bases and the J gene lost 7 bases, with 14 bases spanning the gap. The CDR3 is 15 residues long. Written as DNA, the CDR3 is TGTGCCAGCAGCGTAGATTCGCAGGGTGACCAGCCCCAGCATTTT. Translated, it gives CASSVDSQGDQPQHF.

The CDR3 protein is CASSQGPRDGYTF. The CDR3 coding sequence is TGTGCCAGCAGCCAAGGGCCCAGGGATGGCTACACCTTC. The chain carries TRBV5-5 and TRBJ1-2; a weak D match, TRBD1 (5 bases). V was cut by 4 bases and J by 6 bases, with 13 bases left in between. Germline loops: CDR1 SGHKS, CDR2 YYEKEE (reference sequence). This CDR3 is built from 13 residues.

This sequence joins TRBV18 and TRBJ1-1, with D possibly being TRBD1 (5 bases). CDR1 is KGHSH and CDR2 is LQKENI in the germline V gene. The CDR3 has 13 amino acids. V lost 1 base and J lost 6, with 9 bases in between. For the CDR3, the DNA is TGTGCCAGCTCACCACTTCAGGGCCCTGAAGCTTTCTTT. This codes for CASSPLQGPEAFF. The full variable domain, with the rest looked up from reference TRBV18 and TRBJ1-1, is NAGVMQNPRHLVRRRGQEARLRCSPMKGHSHVYWYRQLPEEGLKFMVYLQKENIIDESGMPKERFSAEFPKEGPSILRIQQVVRGDSAAYFCASSPLQGPEAFFGQGTRLTVV.

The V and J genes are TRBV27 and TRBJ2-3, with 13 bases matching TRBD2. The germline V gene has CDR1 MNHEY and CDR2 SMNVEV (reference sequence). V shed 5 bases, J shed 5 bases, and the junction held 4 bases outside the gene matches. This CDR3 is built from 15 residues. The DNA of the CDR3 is TGTGCCAGCAGTCCCCGGACTAGCGGGAGAGATACGCAGTATTTT. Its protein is CASSPRTSGRDTQYF.

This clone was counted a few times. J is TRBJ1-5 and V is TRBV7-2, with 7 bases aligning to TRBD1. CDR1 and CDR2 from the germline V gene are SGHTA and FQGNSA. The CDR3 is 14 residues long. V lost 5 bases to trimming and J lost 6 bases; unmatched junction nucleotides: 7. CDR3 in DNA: TGTGCCAGCAGCGCGACAGGGAATGTTCAGCCCCAGCATTTT. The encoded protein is CASSATGNVQPQHF.

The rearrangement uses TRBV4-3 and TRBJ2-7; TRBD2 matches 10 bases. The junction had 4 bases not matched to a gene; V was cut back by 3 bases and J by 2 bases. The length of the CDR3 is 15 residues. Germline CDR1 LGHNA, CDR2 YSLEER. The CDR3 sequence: CASSHGTSETYEQYF. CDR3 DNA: TGCGCCAGCAGCCACGGGACTAGCGAAACCTACGAGCAGTACTTC.

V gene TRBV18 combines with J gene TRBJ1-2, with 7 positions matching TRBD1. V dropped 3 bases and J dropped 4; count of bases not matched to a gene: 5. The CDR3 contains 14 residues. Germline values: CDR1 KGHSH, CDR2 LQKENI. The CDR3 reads CASSPRDSAYGYTF. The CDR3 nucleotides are TGTGCCAGCTCACCCCGGGACAGTGCCTATGGCTACACCTTC.

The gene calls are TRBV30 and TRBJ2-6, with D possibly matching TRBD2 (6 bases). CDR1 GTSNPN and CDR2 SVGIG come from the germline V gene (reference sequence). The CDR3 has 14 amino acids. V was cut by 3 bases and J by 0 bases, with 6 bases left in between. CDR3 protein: CAWRGGSGANVLTF. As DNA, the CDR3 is TGTGCCTGGAGGGGGGGCTCTGGGGCCAACGTCCTGACTTTC.

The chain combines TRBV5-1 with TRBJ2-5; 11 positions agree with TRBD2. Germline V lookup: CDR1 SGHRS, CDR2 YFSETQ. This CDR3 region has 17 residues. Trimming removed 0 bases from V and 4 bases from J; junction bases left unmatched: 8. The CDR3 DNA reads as TGCGCCAGCAGCTTGGTACTAGCGGGAGAGTGGGCAGAGACCCAGTACTTC. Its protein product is CASSLVLAGEWAETQYF.

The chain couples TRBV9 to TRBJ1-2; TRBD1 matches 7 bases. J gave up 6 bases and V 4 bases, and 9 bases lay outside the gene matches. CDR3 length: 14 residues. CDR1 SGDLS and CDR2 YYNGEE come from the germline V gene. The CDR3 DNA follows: TGTGCCAGCAGCTATAGGGGGCATGCTAATGGCTACACCTTC. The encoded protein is CASSYRGHANGYTF.

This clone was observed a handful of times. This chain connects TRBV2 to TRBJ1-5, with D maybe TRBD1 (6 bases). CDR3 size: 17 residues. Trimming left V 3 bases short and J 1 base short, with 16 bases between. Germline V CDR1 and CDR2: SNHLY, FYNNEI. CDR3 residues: CASSEPGGRGSNQPQHF. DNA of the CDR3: TGTGCCAGCAGTGAGCCCGGAGGAAGGGGGAGCAATCAGCCCCAGCATTTT.

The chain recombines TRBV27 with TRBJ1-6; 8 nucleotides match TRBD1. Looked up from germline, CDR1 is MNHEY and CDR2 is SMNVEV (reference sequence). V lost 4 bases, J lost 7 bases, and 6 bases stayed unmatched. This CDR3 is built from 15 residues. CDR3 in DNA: TGTGCCAGCAGTTCCCGGGACAGGCAAAATTCACCCCTCCACTTT. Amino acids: CASSSRDRQNSPLHF.

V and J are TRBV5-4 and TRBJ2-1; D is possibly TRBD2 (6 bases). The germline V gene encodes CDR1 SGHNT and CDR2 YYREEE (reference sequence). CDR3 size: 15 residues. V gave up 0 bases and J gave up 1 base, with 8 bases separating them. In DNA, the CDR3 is TGTGCCAGCAGCTTGGCACTAGCTTCCTACAATGAGCAGTTCTTC. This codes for CASSLALASYNEQFF.

In nucleotides, the CDR3 is TGTGCCAGCAGTGACGTCTACGAGCAGTACTTC. Translating it yields CASSDVYEQYF. This chain joins TRBV25-1 and TRBJ2-7; D is unresolved. The V and J ends lost 3 bases and 3 bases respectively, with 3 bases between them. CDR1 is MGHDK, CDR2 SYGVNS, per germline. This CDR3 is built from 11 residues.

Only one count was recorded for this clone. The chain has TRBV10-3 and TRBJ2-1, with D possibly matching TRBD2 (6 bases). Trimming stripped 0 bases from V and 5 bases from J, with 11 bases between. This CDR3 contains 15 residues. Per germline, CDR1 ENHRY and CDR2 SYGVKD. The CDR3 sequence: CAISESEGNHNEQFF. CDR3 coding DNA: TGTGCCATCAGTGAGTCGGAGGGGAACCACAATGAGCAGTTCTTC.

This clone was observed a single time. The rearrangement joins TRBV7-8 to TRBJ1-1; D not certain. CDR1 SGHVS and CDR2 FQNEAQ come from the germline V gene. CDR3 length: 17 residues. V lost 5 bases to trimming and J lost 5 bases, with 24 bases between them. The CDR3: CASSPTSGFEFRTEAFF. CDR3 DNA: TGTGCCAGCAGCCCGACGTCGGGTTTCGAATTTAGGACTGAAGCTTTCTTT.

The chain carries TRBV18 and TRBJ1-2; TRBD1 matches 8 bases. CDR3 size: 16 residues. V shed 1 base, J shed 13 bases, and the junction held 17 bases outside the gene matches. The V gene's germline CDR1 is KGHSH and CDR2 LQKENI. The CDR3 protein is CASSPLDFDGTGFLTF. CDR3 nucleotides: TGTGCCAGCTCACCACTAGATTTCGACGGGACAGGTTTCCTCACCTTC.

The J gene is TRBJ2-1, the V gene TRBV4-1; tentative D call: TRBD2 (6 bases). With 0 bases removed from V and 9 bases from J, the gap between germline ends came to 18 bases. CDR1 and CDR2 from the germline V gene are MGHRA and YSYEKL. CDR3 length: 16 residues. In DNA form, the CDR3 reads TGCGCCAGCAGCCAAGAATGGGCACTAGCCACAGGTGAGCAGTTCTTC. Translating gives CASSQEWALATGEQFF.

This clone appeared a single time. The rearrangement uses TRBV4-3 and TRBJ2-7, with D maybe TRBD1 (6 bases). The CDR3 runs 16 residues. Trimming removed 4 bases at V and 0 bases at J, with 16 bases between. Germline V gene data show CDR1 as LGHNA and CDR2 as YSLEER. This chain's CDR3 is CASSPTQGKTSYEQYF. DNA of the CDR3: TGCGCCAGCAGCCCCACCCAGGGGAAGACCTCCTACGAGCAGTACTTC.

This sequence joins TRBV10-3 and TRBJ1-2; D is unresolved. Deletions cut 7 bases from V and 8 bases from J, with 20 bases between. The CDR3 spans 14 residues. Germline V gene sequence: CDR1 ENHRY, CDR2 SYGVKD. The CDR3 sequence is CAITGGVPEEGYTF. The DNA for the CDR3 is TGTGCCATCACTGGCGGGGTCCCAGAGGAAGGCTACACCTTC.

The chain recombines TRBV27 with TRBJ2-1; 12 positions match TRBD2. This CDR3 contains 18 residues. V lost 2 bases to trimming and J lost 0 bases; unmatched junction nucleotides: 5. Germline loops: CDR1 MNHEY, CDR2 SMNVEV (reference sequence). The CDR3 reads CASSLLAGGPGSYNEQFF. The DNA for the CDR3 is TGTGCCAGCAGTTTACTAGCGGGGGGGCCAGGCTCCTACAATGAGCAGTTCTTC.

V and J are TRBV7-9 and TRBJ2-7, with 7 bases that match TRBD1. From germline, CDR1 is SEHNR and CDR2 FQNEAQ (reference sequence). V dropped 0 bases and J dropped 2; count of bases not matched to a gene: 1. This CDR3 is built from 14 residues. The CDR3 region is CASSLADRAYEQYF. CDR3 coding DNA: TGTGCCAGCAGCTTAGCCGACAGGGCCTACGAGCAGTACTTC.

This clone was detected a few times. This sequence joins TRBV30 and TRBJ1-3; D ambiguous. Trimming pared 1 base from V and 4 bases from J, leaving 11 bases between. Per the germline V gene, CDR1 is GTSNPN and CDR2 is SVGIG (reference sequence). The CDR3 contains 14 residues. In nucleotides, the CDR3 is TGTGCCTGGAGTGGATCGTTGGAGGGAAACACCATATATTTT. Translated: CAWSGSLEGNTIYF.

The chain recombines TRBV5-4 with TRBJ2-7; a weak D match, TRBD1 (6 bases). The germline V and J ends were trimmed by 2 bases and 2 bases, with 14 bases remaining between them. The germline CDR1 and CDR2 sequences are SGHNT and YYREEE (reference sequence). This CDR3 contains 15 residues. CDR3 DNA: TGTGCCAGCAGCTTATACAGGGACACCACCTACGAGCAGTACTTC. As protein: CASSLYRDTTYEQYF.

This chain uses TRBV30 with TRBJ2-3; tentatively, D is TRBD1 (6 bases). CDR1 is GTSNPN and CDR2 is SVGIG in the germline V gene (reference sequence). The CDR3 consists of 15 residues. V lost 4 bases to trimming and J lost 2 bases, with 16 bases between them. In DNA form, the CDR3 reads TGTGCCTGGACCTTAGGGGGTCTCTCCACAGATACGCAGTATTTT. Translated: CAWTLGGLSTDTQYF.

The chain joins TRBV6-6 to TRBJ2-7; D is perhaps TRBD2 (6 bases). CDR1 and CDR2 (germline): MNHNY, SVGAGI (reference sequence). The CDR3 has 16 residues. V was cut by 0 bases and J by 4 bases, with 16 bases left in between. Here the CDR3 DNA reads TGTGCCAGCAGTTACTCGACGGGACTTCGGGGGTACGAGCAGTACTTC. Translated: CASSYSTGLRGYEQYF.

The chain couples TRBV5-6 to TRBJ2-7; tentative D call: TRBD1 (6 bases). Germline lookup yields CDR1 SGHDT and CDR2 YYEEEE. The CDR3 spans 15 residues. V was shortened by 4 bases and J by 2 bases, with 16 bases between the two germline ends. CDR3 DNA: TGTGCCAGCAGCCACGGACAGCCGAAACCCTACGAGCAGTACTTC. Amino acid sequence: CASSHGQPKPYEQYF.

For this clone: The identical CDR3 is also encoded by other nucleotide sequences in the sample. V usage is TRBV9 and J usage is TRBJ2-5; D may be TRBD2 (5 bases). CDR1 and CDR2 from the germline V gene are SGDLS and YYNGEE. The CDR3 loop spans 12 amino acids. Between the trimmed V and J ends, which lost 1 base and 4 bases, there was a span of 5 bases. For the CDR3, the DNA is TGTGCCAGCAGCGTACGGGGAGAGACCCAGTACTTC. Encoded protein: CASSVRGETQYF.

The CDR3, as DNA: TGTGCCAGCAGCTCGCCCGGGGGACAGCGGTCTGAAGCTTTCTTT. Translation: CASSSPGGQRSEAFF. The V and J genes are TRBV7-9 and TRBJ1-1; 7 bases map to TRBD1. This CDR3 is built from 15 residues. V lost 4 bases and J lost 6; bases outside the gene matches: 11. Looked up from germline, CDR1 is SEHNR and CDR2 is FQNEAQ (reference sequence).

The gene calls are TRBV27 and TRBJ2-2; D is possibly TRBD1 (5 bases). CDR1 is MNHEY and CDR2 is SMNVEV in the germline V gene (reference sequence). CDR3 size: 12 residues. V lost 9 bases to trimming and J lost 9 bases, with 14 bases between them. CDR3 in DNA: TGTGCCAGTGCTCCCTGGGGCCGGGAGCTGTTTTTT. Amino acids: CASAPWGRELFF.